These 27 T cell receptor beta chains share one sample of origin, sequenced in a study of shared clonotypes between healthy human individuals. TCRdb's copy holds only in-frame clones and misses some; the assay was immunoSEQ multiplex PCR. The data hold 2 million to 2.5 million clones, with more than 90% observed a single time. Sequencing was performed on naive CD4+ T cells sorted from blood. Noted subset: CD45RA+ positively selected. Source of these receptors: a man younger than 35 in good health.

This clone was seen only once. This chain connects TRBV19 to TRBJ1-5; D may be TRBD1 (5 bases). Trimming left V 6 bases short and J 2 bases short, with 11 bases between. The germline CDR1 and CDR2 sequences are LNHDA and SQIVND (reference sequence). The CDR3 spans 14 residues. The CDR3 is CASSQGSRNQPQHF. The DNA for the CDR3 is TGTGCCAGTAGCCAGGGTTCGCGCAATCAGCCCCAGCATTTT.

The genes are TRBV7-9 and TRBJ2-5; TRBD1 is a possible D gene (5 bases). Germline CDR1 SEHNR, CDR2 FQNEAQ (reference sequence). The length of the CDR3 is 14 residues. With 2 bases removed from V and 4 bases from J, the gap between germline ends came to 11 bases. As DNA, the CDR3 is TGTGCCAGCAGCTTACATGGGGCGCGAGAGACCCAGTACTTC. It codes for CASSLHGARETQYF.

This chain joins TRBV5-4 and TRBJ2-5; D may match TRBD1 or TRBD2 (5 bases each). V was cut by 2 bases and J by 5 bases, with 13 bases left in between. There are 14 residues in the CDR3. Germline CDR1 is SGHNT and CDR2 is YYREEE (reference sequence). As DNA, the CDR3 is TGTGCCAGCAGCTTACCCCGGGACGCGGAGACCCAGTACTTC. As protein: CASSLPRDAETQYF.

About this clone itself: The sample has other DNA sequences that encode this CDR3 too. This chain connects TRBV10-3 to TRBJ2-7; D call uncertain. V was trimmed by 4 bases and J by 4 bases, leaving 5 bases between them. Germline CDR1 reads ENHRY; CDR2 reads SYGVKD. This CDR3 is 11 amino acids long. The CDR3 protein is CAISVGYEQYF. The CDR3, as DNA: TGTGCCATCAGTGTAGGTTACGAGCAGTACTTC.

The rearrangement joins TRBV6-1 to TRBJ2-7; D gene unclear. Trimming shortened V by 10 bases and J by 6 bases, and 16 bases separated the two germline ends. The CDR3 covers 12 residues. Germline CDR1 reads MNHNS; CDR2 reads SASEGT. Here the CDR3 reads CATTRLVGEQYF. The CDR3 DNA reads as TGTGCCACAACTCGACTGGTGGGCGAGCAGTACTTC.

The gene calls are TRBV6-1 and TRBJ1-1, with D possibly matching TRBD1 (5 bases). Germline assignment: CDR1 MNHNS and CDR2 SASEGT. The ends were cut back, 6 bases at V and 3 bases at J, with 11 bases in the middle. The CDR3 has 13 residues. CDR3 protein: CASSGGTYTEAFF. CDR3 coding DNA: TGTGCCAGCAGCGGGGGGACGTACACTGAAGCTTTCTTT.

The chain has TRBV29-1 and TRBJ2-5; D is undetermined. Germline V gene data show CDR1 as SQVTM and CDR2 as ANQGSEA. The CDR3 has 14 residues. Written as DNA, the CDR3 is TGCACTTTTTACGGGCCCGGTTCCCAAGAGACCCAGTACTTC. It translates to CTFYGPGSQETQYF.

The J gene is TRBJ1-2, the V gene TRBV5-1, with D uncertain. This CDR3 has 13 amino acids. Germline CDR1 is SGHRS and CDR2 is YFSETQ. The V and J ends lost 0 bases and 4 bases respectively, with 7 bases between them. Written as DNA, the CDR3 is TGCGCCAGCAGCTTGGGGCGGACCTATGGCTACACCTTC. Translating gives CASSLGRTYGYTF.

The chain carries TRBV9 and TRBJ2-7, with no clear D. The germline V and J ends were trimmed by 0 bases and 1 base, with 11 bases remaining between them. The length of the CDR3 is 15 residues. Germline V gives CDR1 SGDLS, CDR2 YYNGEE. CDR3 loop: CASSVGPVQSYEQYF. CDR3 DNA: TGTGCCAGCAGCGTAGGCCCCGTCCAGTCCTACGAGCAGTACTTC. The entire variable domain, with the rest obtained from reference TRBV9 and TRBJ2-7, is as follows: DSGVTQTPKHLITATGQRVTLRCSPRSGDLSVYWYQQSLDQGLQFLIQYYNGEERAKGNILERFSAQQFPDLHSELNLSSLELGDSALYFCASSVGPVQSYEQYFGPGTRLTVT.

V is TRBV6-1 and J is TRBJ1-5; TRBD1 agrees at 8 bases. Germline V gene lookup returns CDR1 MNHNS and CDR2 SASEGT. The CDR3 totals 13 residues. V was clipped by 6 bases and J by 5 bases; unmatched bases: 3. The CDR3 reads CASRGTGYQPQHF. DNA for the CDR3: TGTGCCAGCAGGGGGACAGGCTATCAGCCCCAGCATTTT.

V usage is TRBV6-6 and J usage is TRBJ1-5, with 8 positions matching TRBD1. V lost 4 bases and J lost 4; bases outside the gene matches: 3. Germline lookup yields CDR1 MNHNY and CDR2 SVGAGI (reference sequence). The CDR3 has 14 amino acids. CDR3 loop: CASSFGQGNQPQHF. The CDR3 nucleotides read TGTGCCAGCAGTTTCGGACAGGGTAATCAGCCCCAGCATTTT.

For this clone: Other DNA sequences of this sample code for an identical CDR3. This rearrangement joins TRBV6-1 to TRBJ2-7; D is undetermined. The CDR3 runs to 12 residues. Germline CDR1 is MNHNS and CDR2 is SASEGT. V was shortened by 2 bases and J by 3 bases, with 5 bases between the two germline ends. Here the CDR3 reads CASSESLYEQYF. CDR3 in DNA: TGTGCCAGCAGTGAATCGCTCTACGAGCAGTACTTC.

This clone has a single count. J is TRBJ1-3 and V is TRBV15, with D perhaps TRBD1 (5 bases). This CDR3 is 15 amino acids long. The germline CDR1 and CDR2 sequences are LNHNV and YYDKDF (reference sequence). V lost 0 bases and J lost 2, with 8 bases in between. The CDR3 loop is CATSRELGAGNTIYF. CDR3 DNA: TGTGCCACCAGCAGAGAACTGGGGGCTGGAAACACCATATATTTT.

Remarks on this clone: This specimen includes other DNA sequences encoding the same CDR3. The chain combines TRBV5-1 with TRBJ1-2; D gene unclear. V was pared by 1 base and J by 0 bases, with 7 bases between. Germline V gene data show CDR1 as SGHRS and CDR2 as YFSETQ. The CDR3 is 14 residues long. The CDR3 DNA sequence: TGCGCCAGCAGCTTGACAGCGTCTAACTATGGCTACACCTTC. Its protein product is CASSLTASNYGYTF.

The genes are TRBV2 and TRBJ2-1; D unclear. This CDR3 region has 15 residues. Trimming cost V 2 bases and J 0 bases, with 8 bases left between them. Germline V gene sequence: CDR1 SNHLY, CDR2 FYNNEI. The CDR3 region has the DNA TGTGCCAGCAGTGAAAAGTTCAGCTCCTACAATGAGCAGTTCTTC. It translates to CASSEKFSSYNEQFF.

The rearrangement uses TRBV4-3 and TRBJ2-2; 8 nucleotides match TRBD1. Trimming at V came to 1 base and at J to 1 base, leaving 2 bases not matched to a gene. Per the germline V gene, CDR1 is LGHNA and CDR2 is YSLEER. The CDR3 totals 16 residues. In DNA, the CDR3 is TGCGCCAGCAGCCAAGGCGACAGGGGGAACACCGGGGAGCTGTTTTTT. This gives the protein CASSQGDRGNTGELFF.

CDR3: CASSPGTGGCTEAFF. CDR3 coding DNA: TGTGCCAGCAGTCCCGGGACAGGGGGCTGCACTGAAGCTTTCTTT. The rearrangement joins TRBV6-5 to TRBJ1-1; 12 bases are shared with TRBD1. Per the germline V gene, CDR1 is MNHEY and CDR2 is SVGAGI. With V trimmed by 5 bases and J by 4 bases, 5 bases remained unmatched. CDR3 length: 15 residues.

The gene calls are TRBV28 and TRBJ1-1; no definite D call. Germline CDR1 and CDR2: MDHEN and SYDVKM. This CDR3 has 15 amino acids. Deletions cut 6 bases from V and 0 bases from J, with 14 bases between. The CDR3 DNA reads as TGTGCCAGCAGCGAACCGGGGAGGGTGAACACTGAAGCTTTCTTT. It encodes CASSEPGRVNTEAFF.

This clone was observed a single time. The J gene is TRBJ1-2, the V gene TRBV5-4; possible D gene TRBD1, 5 bases. The CDR3 covers 12 residues. Germline CDR1 SGHNT, CDR2 YYREEE (reference sequence). V lost 0 bases and J lost 10, with 10 bases in between. CDR3 sequence (DNA): TGTGCCAGCAGCTTGGATGCGGGGCTCTACACCTTC. It yields the protein CASSLDAGLYTF.

Comment on this clone: The identical CDR3 is also encoded by other nucleotide sequences in the sample. The rearrangement joins TRBV6-1 to TRBJ2-3, with TRBD1 as a possible D gene (6 bases). Germline V gene sequence: CDR1 MNHNS, CDR2 SASEGT. This CDR3 spans 13 amino acids. V was pared by 6 bases and J by 1 base, with 8 bases between. The chain's CDR3 is CASSRQGTDTQYF. Written as DNA, the CDR3 is TGTGCCAGCAGCCGACAGGGCACAGATACGCAGTATTTT.

The rearrangement uses TRBV4-1 and TRBJ2-1, with D uncertain. Germline values: CDR1 MGHRA, CDR2 YSYEKL. V was clipped by 1 base and J by 0 bases, with 10 bases between them. The length of the CDR3 is 16 residues. The CDR3 DNA sequence: TGCGCCAGCAGCCAAGCCGAATCCAGCTCCTACAATGAGCAGTTCTTC. It encodes CASSQAESSSYNEQFF.

J is TRBJ2-7 and V is TRBV5-4; 10 bases agree with TRBD1. Germline V gives CDR1 SGHNT, CDR2 YYREEE (reference sequence). The CDR3 is 15 residues long. V was pared by 3 bases and J by 6 bases, with 9 bases of the junction left unmatched. DNA for the CDR3: TGTGCCAGCAGCTCTCCCGGGACAGGGGCTGGCGAGCAGTACTTC. Translated, it gives CASSSPGTGAGEQYF.

This clone was observed a single time. The chain has TRBV7-9 and TRBJ2-2; D not certain. Trimming took off 6 bases at V and 3 bases at J, with 17 bases between the two ends. The CDR3 extends over 16 amino acids. Germline assignment: CDR1 SEHNR and CDR2 FQNEAQ (reference sequence). In DNA, the CDR3 is TGTGCCAGCAGTCCCCAGTTCCCGCAGTACACCGGGGAGCTGTTTTTT. Its translation: CASSPQFPQYTGELFF.

This rearrangement joins TRBV11-2 to TRBJ2-7, with a tentative D call TRBD2 (5 bases). CDR3 length: 15 amino acids. Trimming took off 6 bases at V and 3 bases at J, with 18 bases between the two ends. The germline CDR1 and CDR2 sequences are SGHAT and FQNNGV. The CDR3 sequence: CASSQGSGRSYEQYF. In DNA, the CDR3 is TGTGCCAGCAGTCAAGGGTCGGGGAGAAGCTACGAGCAGTACTTC.

The V and J genes are TRBV10-3 and TRBJ2-7; 8 bases line up with TRBD1. This CDR3 has 15 residues. Germline CDR1 reads ENHRY; CDR2 reads SYGVKD. V was pared by 2 bases and J by 2 bases, with 5 bases of the junction left unmatched. The CDR3 DNA is TGTGCCATCAGTGAGCTCACAGGGGGAACCTACGAGCAGTACTTC. Translation gives CAISELTGGTYEQYF.

Comments on this clone: Other DNA sequences within the sample encode an identical CDR3. This chain joins TRBV6-5 and TRBJ1-2, with 7 nucleotides matching TRBD1. The CDR3 sequence is 13 residues long. Per germline, CDR1 MNHEY and CDR2 SVGAGI. After removal of 6 bases from V and 3 bases from J, the junction contained 4 bases not matched to a gene. The CDR3 spells CASSRGDDYGYTF. CDR3 DNA sequence: TGTGCCAGCAGCAGGGGGGATGACTATGGCTACACCTTC.

Comments on this clone: This CDR3 is also generated by other DNA sequences in the sample. The chain has TRBV5-1 and TRBJ1-1, with D unresolved. The germline gives CDR1 SGHRS, CDR2 YFSETQ. The CDR3 is 13 amino acids. The V and J ends lost 4 bases and 2 bases respectively, with 9 bases between them. The CDR3 sequence is CASSPTLNTEAFF. The CDR3, as DNA: TGCGCCAGCAGCCCCACATTAAACACTGAAGCTTTCTTT.